The sequence of this T cell receptor beta chain was determined in a study of patients and donors after allogeneic stem cell transplantation. MiXCR, run by TCRdb on the RT-PCR reads, gives a single entry per CDR3 protein. Of about a million distinct CDR3 sequences in the sample, roughly 18% were seen once. To note about this clonotype: The junction departs from germline at one end; a sequencing error may be responsible.

The length of the CDR3 is 12 residues. Germline CDR1 and CDR2: MNHNS and SASEGT. The rearrangement uses TRBV6-1 and TRBJ1-2; 8 bases agree with TRBD1. Sequencing used blood, either unsorted or a sorted T cell fraction (not recorded which). This TCR was sampled from a human donor who was either an allogeneic HSCT recipient or a stem cell or donor lymphocyte infusion donor (not recorded which). It is not recorded whose cells these are; they may come from a transplant donor. DNA of the CDR3: TGTGCCGGCAGGGGGCAGGTTTATGGCTACACCTTC. This encodes CAGRGQVYGYTF.